The following is a TCR beta chain sequence with its context. Original processing notes: Estimation of nucleated cell counts relied on the amplification of reference gene primers. The method was immunoSEQ multiplex PCR; TCRdb's version includes in-frame clones alone and lacks a portion of them. For V, J and clone size, that table is used; D and trimming come from the DNA. Here the sample spans about 300,000 clones, roughly 87% being singletons. The data originate from a study of blood T cell repertoires in COVID-19. Study-level information: Nucleic acid was either cDNA or gDNA, and it came from T cells, B-cell-depleted T cells, or PBMCs.

The CDR3 runs 16 residues. Per the germline V gene, CDR1 is LNHDA and CDR2 is SQIVND (reference sequence). The ends were cut back, 1 base at V and 5 bases at J, with 17 bases in the middle. Material: peripheral blood. The chain employs TRBV19 and TRBJ2-5; tentative D call: TRBD2 (6 bases). The receptor comes from a man aged 18-30 years with active or convalescent COVID-19. In DNA form, the CDR3 reads TGTGCCAGTAGTATAGTGTGGCGGAGGGGCCAGGAGACCCAGTACTTC. It codes for CASSIVWRRGQETQYF.